A selection of T cell receptor beta chains follows, all from one sample in a study of T cell responses to AZD1222 COVID-19 vaccine. The table came from immunoSEQ multiplex PCR; TCRdb's copy has only in-frame clones and leaves some out. Of about 110,000 clones detected, approximately 94% appear once; the ten largest clones hold 2.5% to 3%. The sequencing used peripheral blood, collected 28 days after the second AZD1222 dose. The receptors derive from an adult who received the AZD1222 COVID-19 vaccine. CDR3s include the opening cysteine and the closing phenylalanine or tryptophan. D genes are given only for firm matches. Rows give clone size only sometimes, using once, few, many, or a class for an expanded clone.

CDR3aa | CDR3nt | abundance | d_gene | j_gene | v_gene
CASSFPQTGGNGYTF | TGTGCCAGCAGCTTCCCACAGACAGGGGGTAACGGCTACACCTTC | NA | TRBD1 | TRBJ1-2 | TRBV7-9
CASSLAWDRVQETQYF | TGTGCCAGCAGCTTGGCCTGGGACAGGGTCCAAGAGACCCAGTACTTC | NA | TRBD1 | TRBJ2-5 | TRBV5-4
CASSSSPPGQLTEAFF | TGCGCCAGCAGCTCAAGCCCCCCCGGACAGCTCACTGAAGCTTTCTTT | once | NA | TRBJ1-1 | TRBV4-1
CASSPTGPNEQFF | TGTGCCAGCAGTCCCACAGGGCCCAATGAGCAGTTCTTC | NA | NA | TRBJ2-1 | TRBV12-3/TRBV12-4
CASSQDPSPGELFF | TGTGCCAGCAGCCAAGATCCGTCACCGGGGGAGCTGTTTTTT | NA | NA | TRBJ2-2 | TRBV3-1/TRBV3-2
CASSVGRGANTEAFF | TGTGCCAGCAGCGTAGGCAGGGGCGCAAACACTGAAGCTTTCTTT | NA | NA | TRBJ1-1 | TRBV9
CASSPGLADHNEQFF | TGTGCCAGCAGCCCGGGACTAGCGGACCACAATGAGCAGTTCTTC | NA | TRBD2 | TRBJ2-1 | TRBV7-9
CATSRDGGQGAIEQYF | TGTGCCACCAGCAGAGATGGGGGACAGGGGGCAATCGAGCAGTACTTC | NA | TRBD1 | TRBJ2-7 | TRBV15
CATSRDLGGAGELFF | TGTGCCACCAGCAGAGATCTTGGGGGGGCCGGGGAGCTGTTTTTT | NA | TRBD2 | TRBJ2-2 | TRBV15
CASSTVFGLSYEQYF | TGTGCCAGTAGTACCGTTTTCGGGCTCTCCTACGAGCAGTACTTC | NA | NA | TRBJ2-7 | TRBV19
CASRKGHYTNEKLFF | TGTGCCAGCAGAAAGGGACATTATACTAATGAAAAACTGTTTTTT | NA | NA | TRBJ1-4 | TRBV6-5
CASSYLGDNQPQHF | TGTGCCAGCAGTTACTTGGGAGACAATCAGCCCCAGCATTTT | NA | NA | TRBJ1-5 | TRBV6-5
CSVAGVHSYEQYF | TGCAGCGTAGCCGGGGTGCACAGCTACGAGCAGTACTTC | NA | NA | TRBJ2-7 | TRBV29-1
CAISGDRLNTEAFF | TGTGCCATCAGTGGGGACAGGCTGAACACTGAAGCTTTCTTT | NA | TRBD1 | TRBJ1-1 | TRBV10-3
CASSESRQGVTEAFF | TGCGCCAGCAGTGAGTCGAGACAGGGGGTCACTGAAGCTTTCTTT | NA | TRBD1 | TRBJ1-1 | TRBV10-1
CASSQEARDINEKLFF | TGTGCCAGCAGCCAAGAGGCCCGGGACATAAATGAAAAACTGTTTTTT | NA | NA | TRBJ1-4 | TRBV4-2
CASSSGTRTRDEQYF | TGTGCCAGCAGCTCTGGGACTAGAACAAGAGACGAGCAGTACTTC | few | TRBD2 | TRBJ2-7 | TRBV5-6
CASRDRGTEAFF | TGTGCCAGCAGGGACAGGGGAACTGAAGCTTTCTTT | NA | TRBD1 | TRBJ1-1 | TRBV6-5
CASSIKAWHEQFF | TGTGCCAGTAGTATAAAGGCGTGGCATGAGCAGTTCTTC | NA | NA | TRBJ2-1 | TRBV19
CASTTPPTGTTQHLNGAEAFF | TGTGCCAGCACCACGCCGCCAACAGGGACAACGCAACACCTAAATGGCGCTGAAGCTTTCTTT | NA | NA | TRBJ1-1 | TRBV7-9
CASSMTETQYF | TGTGCCAGTAGTATGACAGAGACCCAGTACTTC | NA | NA | TRBJ2-5 | TRBV19
CASSYQFSYNEQFF | TGTGCCAGCAGTTACCAGTTCTCCTACAATGAGCAGTTCTTC | NA | NA | TRBJ2-1 | TRBV6-5
CASSELQVNTEAFF | TGTGCCAGCAGTGAACTCCAGGTGAACACTGAAGCTTTCTTT | once | NA | TRBJ1-1 | TRBV6-1
CASSFGTPNTGELFF | TGTGCCAGCAGTTTCGGGACTCCTAACACCGGGGAGCTGTTTTTT | NA | NA | TRBJ2-2 | TRBV27
CASSLTSGPYQPQHF | TGTGCCAGCAGCCTCACCTCCGGACCGTATCAGCCCCAGCATTTT | NA | NA | TRBJ1-5 | TRBV7-2
CASSLLYQGDQPQHF | TGTGCCAGCAGCCTCCTTTACCAGGGAGATCAGCCCCAGCATTTT | NA | NA | TRBJ1-5 | TRBV5-8
CAWSPTLSYTF | TGTGCCTGGAGCCCCACTTTAAGCTACACCTTC | few | NA | TRBJ1-2 | TRBV30
CASRPRVRYNEQFF | TGTGCCAGCAGGCCTAGGGTGCGGTACAATGAGCAGTTCTTC | once | NA | TRBJ2-1 | TRBV2
CASSLNSPLHF | TGTGCCAGCAGTCTGAATTCACCCCTCCACTTT | NA | NA | TRBJ1-6 | TRBV2
CASSQGTGVFYNSPLHF | TGTGCCAGCAGCCAAGGGACGGGAGTTTTCTATAATTCACCCCTCCACTTT | NA | NA | TRBJ1-6 | TRBV3-1/TRBV3-2
CASSLAGQQNQPQHF | TGTGCCAGCAGCTTGGCGGGCCAGCAGAATCAGCCCCAGCATTTT | NA | NA | TRBJ1-5 | TRBV11-2
CASSLARGQGNTIYF | TGTGCCAGCAGCTTAGCGCGGGGACAGGGAAACACCATATATTTT | NA | TRBD1 | TRBJ1-3 | TRBV7-8
CASSLLGTVSGNTIYF | TGTGCCAGCAGTCTCCTAGGAACAGTTTCTGGAAACACCATATATTTT | NA | NA | TRBJ1-3 | TRBV7-9
CASSLGSNQPQHF | TGCGCCAGCAGCTTGGGTAGCAATCAGCCCCAGCATTTT | once | NA | TRBJ1-5 | TRBV5-1
CASSKNTGYGYTF | TGTGCCAGCAGCAAGAACACAGGGTACGGCTACACCTTC | NA | NA | TRBJ1-2 | TRBV7-2
CASSSWGSYEQYF | TGTGCCAGCAGCTCCTGGGGATCCTACGAGCAGTACTTC | NA | NA | TRBJ2-7 | TRBV11-2
CATSKGTGGSGSPLHF | TGTGCCACCAGCAAAGGGACAGGGGGTTCTGGTTCACCCCTCCACTTT | NA | TRBD1 | TRBJ1-6 | TRBV15
CASSIGLYQPQHF | TGTGCCAGTAGTATAGGACTCTATCAGCCCCAGCATTTT | NA | NA | TRBJ1-5 | TRBV19
CASSSNSGSGYNQPQHF | TGTGCCAGCAGCTCCAATTCCGGATCGGGGTACAATCAGCCCCAGCATTTT | NA | NA | TRBJ1-5 | TRBV7-9
CASSLFGQVNQPQHF | TGTGCCAGCAGCTTATTCGGACAGGTAAACCAGCCCCAGCATTTT | NA | TRBD1 | TRBJ1-5 | TRBV7-2
CAWSVGLVEGLGVYYGYTF | TGTGCCTGGAGTGTAGGCCTTGTAGAGGGATTGGGCGTTTACTATGGCTACACCTTC | few | NA | TRBJ1-2 | TRBV30